The 9 T cell receptor beta chains reported below all come from one sample, sequenced in a study. TCRdb used MiXCR to reprocess the RT-PCR reads, holding one entry per CDR3 protein. The sample contains approximately 720,000 distinct CDR3 sequences, around 14% of which appear only once. The material sequenced was memory CD4+ T cells from blood. These receptors originate from a female donor in good health, serving as a healthy control.

This chain connects TRBV20-1 to TRBJ1-5, with TRBD1 as a possible D gene (5 bases). V lost 3 bases, J lost 4 bases, and 10 bases lay in between. Germline loops: CDR1 DFQATT, CDR2 SNEGSKA (reference sequence). There are 13 residues in the CDR3. Here the CDR3 DNA reads TGCAGTGCTAGGGCCGACAGAAATCAGCCCCAGCATTTT. It encodes CSARADRNQPQHF.

This clonotype was found many times. This chain joins TRBV28 and TRBJ2-3; possibly TRBD2 for D (6 bases). CDR1 MDHEN and CDR2 SYDVKM come from the germline V gene. V lost 1 base to trimming and J lost 1 base, with 9 bases between them. There are 15 residues in the CDR3. CDR3 residues: CASSLYASGTDTQYF. In nucleotides, the CDR3 is TGTGCCAGCAGTTTATACGCTAGCGGCACAGATACGCAGTATTTT.

The table lists this clonotype with a few counts. This chain links TRBV20-1 with TRBJ2-7, with D possibly matching TRBD1 (6 bases). Germline assignment: CDR1 DFQATT and CDR2 SNEGSKA (reference sequence). V lost 6 bases, J lost 7 bases, and 16 bases lay in between. The CDR3 is 12 residues long. In DNA form, the CDR3 reads TGCAGTGCCGAGGACAGACCTGGTGAGCAGTACTTC. Translating it yields CSAEDRPGEQYF.

J is TRBJ2-7 and V is TRBV4-2; the D gene is possibly TRBD1 (5 bases). Trimming took 2 bases from V and 1 from J, leaving 15 bases between them. CDR1 is LGHNA, CDR2 YNFKEQ, per germline. This CDR3 is 16 amino acids long. The DNA of the CDR3 is TGTGCCAGCAGCCAACTAGGGCAGGGTGGATCCTACGAGCAGTACTTC. The encoded protein is CASSQLGQGGSYEQYF.

In this sample, this clonotype turned up many times. V gene TRBV6-5 combines with J gene TRBJ2-5, with 7 bases fitting TRBD2. With V trimmed by 8 bases and J by 4 bases, 7 bases remained unmatched. This CDR3 spans 13 amino acids. Germline V gene sequence: CDR1 MNHEY, CDR2 SVGAGI. The CDR3 sequence: CASARWEGETQYF. Written as DNA, the CDR3 is TGTGCCAGCGCCCGGTGGGAGGGAGAGACCCAGTACTTC.

The J gene is TRBJ1-5, the V gene TRBV4-1; TRBD1 aligns across 8 bases. From germline, CDR1 is MGHRA and CDR2 YSYEKL. The CDR3 has 13 residues. Germline trimming cut 4 bases from V and 8 bases from J; bases unmatched to any gene: 4. The CDR3, as DNA: TGCGCCAGCAGCCTTTACAGGGGGGAGCCCCAGCATTTT. Its translation is CASSLYRGEPQHF.

The chain uses TRBV7-2 and TRBJ2-7; 9 nucleotides align to TRBD2. J was trimmed by 7 bases and V by 1 base; bases with no gene match: 8. This CDR3 has 15 amino acids. CDR1 and CDR2 from the germline V gene are SGHTA and FQGNSA. The DNA of the CDR3 is TGTGCCAGCAGCTTAGATGCGGGAGGGCCAAGGGAGCAGTACTTC. Translation gives CASSLDAGGPREQYF. The variable domain in full, with the rest retrieved from reference TRBV7-2 and TRBJ2-7, is GAGVSQSPSNKVTEKGKDVELRCDPISGHTALYWYRQSLGQGLEFLIYFQGNSAPDKSGLPSDRFSAERTGGSVSTLTIQRTQQEDSAVYLCASSLDAGGPREQYFGPGTRLTVT.

The rearrangement uses TRBV14 and TRBJ2-1; D is possibly TRBD1 or TRBD2 (5 bases each). V lost 0 bases and J 4 bases, leaving 13 bases between the germline ends. Germline loops: CDR1 SGHDN, CDR2 FVKESK. CDR3 length equals 16 residues. CDR3 sequence (DNA): TGTGCCAGCAGCCAAGACCGGGGCTCTCGATACAATGAGCAGTTCTTC. Translation: CASSQDRGSRYNEQFF.

The chain combines TRBV7-6 with TRBJ2-2, with TRBD1 identical over 8 bases. Trimming removed 2 bases from V and 1 base from J; junction bases left unmatched: 3. The CDR3 length is 16 residues. Germline values: CDR1 SGHVS, CDR2 FNYEAQ. CDR3 residues: CASSLHRGWNTGELFF. The DNA of the CDR3 is TGTGCCAGCAGCTTACACAGGGGGTGGAACACCGGGGAGCTGTTTTTT.